The following is a TCR beta chain sequence with its context. This sample is drawn from a study of blood T cells in healthy people across ages. PCR was performed a second time for about 6 to 11 cycles using a sample-barcoded 5' primer and a J-beta primer mix. Each cDNA molecule carried a tag from a template-switch adaptor that contained 12 random nucleotides. Every sample produced at least 2.5 million CDR3-containing paired-end reads. TCRdb re-called the 5' RACE reads with MiXCR, one entry per CDR3 protein. The sample contains roughly 730,000 distinct CDR3 sequences, roughly three fifths of which appear only once. The individuals who served as donors were healthy Caucasians living in Russia, aged about 6 to 90. Total RNA amounts of at least 6 micrograms were extracted per sample. CDR1 SGHTA and CDR2 FQGNSA come from the germline V gene. V lost 4 bases, J lost 4 bases, and 16 bases lay in between. The CDR3 loop spans 15 amino acids.

The sequence came from a man aged 35 to 55 in good health. The genes are TRBV7-2 and TRBJ2-5; TRBD1 or TRBD2 may be the D gene (6 bases each). Sequences were obtained from blood. CDR3 nucleotides: TGTGCCAGCAGCTCGCCGCAGGGGAGGCGAGAGACCCAGTACTTC. It codes for CASSSPQGRRETQYF.